The clone carrying this T cell receptor beta chain has only one observation. The source of the sample is a study of blood T cell repertoires in COVID-19. The CDR3 loop spans 14 amino acids. Trimming pared 2 bases from V and 7 bases from J, leaving 16 bases between. The germline CDR1 and CDR2 sequences are SGHRS and YFSETQ. Libraries were prepared by immunoSEQ multiplex PCR; TCRdb keeps only in-frame clonotypes and omits some of them. Of about 200,000 clones in the sample, about nine tenths were seen once. The sequenced material came from peripheral blood. The V gene is TRBV5-1, the J gene TRBJ2-7; tentatively, D is TRBD2 (5 bases). The receptor's source is a man at least 80 years old with acute or convalescent COVID-19. CDR3 sequence reads: CASSLDEGLREQYF. The CDR3 DNA reads TGCGCCAGCAGCTTAGACGAGGGCCTTAGGGAGCAGTACTTC.